This passage covers 23 T cell receptor beta chains from one sample sequenced in a study of T-cell reconstitution after alpha-beta-depleted transplantation in children. TCRbeta library preparation incorporated unique molecular identifiers. TCRdb called the PCR reads again in MiXCR, with one record for every CDR3 protein. The data hold around 140,000 distinct CDR3 sequences, with 8.5% to 10% observed a single time. This sample comprised PBMCs, mostly from graft donor cells, obtained 180 days after TCRalphabeta/CD19-depleted stem cell transplant. The receptor set was obtained from a female patient under 10 years old who had a stem cell transplant for congenital amegakaryocytic thrombocytopenia, so the T cells may come from the graft donor.

The sample holds many counts of this clonotype. The J gene is TRBJ2-2, the V gene TRBV5-1, with D tentatively TRBD1 (6 bases). Between the trimmed V and J ends, which lost 4 bases and 9 bases, there was a span of 16 bases. Looked up from germline, CDR1 is SGHRS and CDR2 is YFSETQ. The CDR3 consists of 14 residues. CDR3 bases: TGCGCCAGCAGCGGGGGCCCCCCGGGCCGGGAGCTGTTTTTT. Protein product: CASSGGPPGRELFF. The full variable domain, in which reference TRBV5-1 and TRBJ2-2 provide the parts outside the CDR3, is KAGVTQTPRYLIKTRGQQVTLSCSPISGHRSVSWYQQTPGQGLQFLFEYFSETQRNKGNFPGRFSGRQFSNSRSEMNVSTLELGDSALYLCASSGGPPGRELFFGEGSRLTVL.

This clonotype was seen many times. The chain joins TRBV20-1 to TRBJ2-3; 8 bases are a match to TRBD2. V lost 3 bases, J lost 6 bases, and 8 bases stayed unmatched. Germline-derived CDR1 and CDR2 are DFQATT and SNEGSKA (reference sequence). The CDR3 loop spans 14 amino acids. CDR3 in DNA: TGCAGTGCTAGGGTAGCGGGATTGATGGATACGCAGTATTTT. Protein: CSARVAGLMDTQYF.

Turning to this clonotype: A much bigger clone sits one base away, suggesting this may be a read error. This chain joins TRBV20-1 and TRBJ2-3, with D possibly being TRBD2 (6 bases). This CDR3 has 17 amino acids. Germline values: CDR1 DFQATT, CDR2 SNEGSKA (reference sequence). DNA of the CDR3: TGCAGTGCTAGAGACGCCTCGACTAGTCATGGCGCAGATACGGAGTATTTT. Protein: CSARDASTSHGADTEYF.

The table lists this clonotype with many counts. The chain has TRBV20-1 and TRBJ2-5; D ambiguous. Deletions cut 0 bases from V and 3 bases from J, with 17 bases between. This CDR3 is built from 16 residues. CDR1 and CDR2 (germline): DFQATT, SNEGSKA (reference sequence). Here the CDR3 reads CSARDRNRAPKETQYF. The CDR3 nucleotides are TGCAGTGCTAGAGACCGTAACCGGGCTCCAAAAGAGACCCAGTACTTC.

The table lists this clonotype with many counts. The chain joins TRBV3-1 to TRBJ2-5; D might be TRBD2 (5 bases). The CDR3 has 15 amino acids. CDR1 LGHDT and CDR2 YNNKEL come from the germline V gene (reference sequence). V was shortened by 3 bases and J by 5 bases, with 16 bases between the two germline ends. The DNA for the CDR3 is TGTGCCAGCAGCCACGACGGGATGTCCCTCGAGACCCAGTACTTC. This codes for CASSHDGMSLETQYF.

This clonotype was counted many times. The rearrangement joins TRBV28 to TRBJ2-2; D not certain. The germline V gene has CDR1 MDHEN and CDR2 SYDVKM. V dropped 8 bases and J dropped 5 bases, with 12 bases sitting between them. CDR3 length: 13 amino acids. The CDR3: CASSQWSTGELFF. CDR3 nucleotides: TGTGCCAGCTCCCAATGGTCAACCGGGGAGCTGTTTTTT.

This clonotype was picked up many times. The rearrangement links TRBV24-1 to TRBJ2-3, with D hard to call. This CDR3 comprises 14 residues. CDR1 and CDR2 (germline): KGHDR, SFDVKD. The V and J ends lost 7 bases and 0 bases respectively, with 10 bases between them. The CDR3: CATRQGLSTDTQYF. In DNA, the CDR3 is TGTGCCACCAGGCAAGGTCTTAGCACAGATACGCAGTATTTT.

In its sample, this clonotype was seen many times. The chain combines TRBV7-2 with TRBJ2-7; 9 bases are shared with TRBD2. The CDR3 runs to 14 residues. Germline V CDR1 and CDR2: SGHTA, FQGNSA. The V gene end was trimmed by 5 bases and the J gene end by 4 bases; junction bases not matched to a gene: 6. Written as DNA, the CDR3 is TGTGCCAGCAGCCTTAGTCTAGCGGGATACGAGCAGTACTTC. Its protein is CASSLSLAGYEQYF.

This clonotype was recorded many times. The rearrangement uses TRBV28 and TRBJ2-7; 7 positions agree with TRBD1. Trimming at V came to 3 bases and at J to 3 bases, leaving 2 bases not matched to a gene. Germline V CDR1 and CDR2: MDHEN, SYDVKM. CDR3 length: 13 amino acids. The CDR3 nucleotides read TGTGCCAGCAGTTTCGGACAGGACTACGAGCAGTACTTC. Protein: CASSFGQDYEQYF.

This clonotype was picked up many times. This rearrangement joins TRBV20-1 to TRBJ2-7; TRBD2 matches at 12 bases. This CDR3 has 15 residues. Looked up from germline, CDR1 is DFQATT and CDR2 is SNEGSKA (reference sequence). V dropped 1 base and J dropped 3; count of bases not matched to a gene: 4. CDR3 nucleotides: TGCAGTGCTAGAGCTCCGGGACTAGCGGGCTACGAGCAGTACTTC. Encoded protein: CSARAPGLAGYEQYF.

The J gene is TRBJ2-3, the V gene TRBV7-9; no clear D gene. With 6 bases removed from V and 0 bases from J, the gap between germline ends came to 16 bases. Germline assignment: CDR1 SEHNR and CDR2 FQNEAQ (reference sequence). The CDR3 covers 16 residues. CDR3: CASRPTALVSTDTQYF. Here the CDR3 DNA reads TGTGCCAGCAGACCTACCGCTTTGGTGAGCACAGATACGCAGTATTTT.

This clonotype was seen more than once but under ten times. The V call is TRBV6-1, the J call TRBJ2-1, with D unclear. Germline V lookup: CDR1 MNHNS, CDR2 SASEGT. CDR3 length: 12 residues. Trimming removed 2 bases from V and 5 bases from J, with 4 bases in between. The CDR3 here is CASSERDNEQFF. The CDR3 DNA is TGTGCCAGCAGTGAAAGGGACAATGAGCAGTTCTTC.

About this clonotype itself: A much larger clonotype is one base distant, so this may be a read error. This rearrangement joins TRBV3-1 to TRBJ2-7; TRBD1 or TRBD2 may be the D gene (5 bases each). The V end lost 4 bases, the J end lost 6 bases, and 10 bases lay between the germline ends. The CDR3 loop spans 12 amino acids. CDR1 LGHDT and CDR2 YNNKEL come from the germline V gene (reference sequence). The chain's CDR3 is CASSRRECEQYF. The CDR3, as DNA: TGTGCCAGCAGCCGCAGGGAGTGCGAGCAGTACTTC.

The table lists this clonotype with a few counts. The chain has TRBV5-1 and TRBJ2-4; 11 positions agree with TRBD2. The CDR3 consists of 15 residues. Germline V gene lookup returns CDR1 SGHRS and CDR2 YFSETQ. Germline trimming cut 2 bases from V and 7 bases from J; bases unmatched to any gene: 5. The CDR3 loop is CASSFSGGVRNIQYF. For the CDR3, the DNA is TGCGCCAGCAGCTTTAGCGGGGGGGTGAGGAACATTCAGTACTTC.

On this clonotype itself: This may be a read error: a much more frequent sequence differs by one nucleotide. V usage is TRBV20-1 and J usage is TRBJ2-2, with 10 bases identical to TRBD2. The CDR3 extends over 15 amino acids. Germline V gene data show CDR1 as DFQATT and CDR2 as SNEGSKA (reference sequence). The CDR3 DNA follows: TGCTGTGCTAGAGATCTAGCGGGAGTGGCCGGGGAGCTGTTTTTT. Its protein is CCARDLAGVAGELFF.

This clonotype showed up many times. The chain has TRBV5-1 and TRBJ1-5; D remains unclear. The V gene's germline CDR1 is SGHRS and CDR2 YFSETQ. The CDR3 is 15 amino acids. Between the trimmed V and J ends, which lost 4 bases and 2 bases, there was a span of 13 bases. The CDR3 nucleotides read TGCGCCAGCAGCCCCCGGCATGTCCGCAATCAGCCCCAGCATTTT. It encodes CASSPRHVRNQPQHF.

This clonotype was seen at least ten times. V usage is TRBV12-3 or TRBV12-4 and J usage is TRBJ2-2; TRBD1 agrees at 10 bases. CDR3 length: 15 amino acids. J was trimmed by 4 bases and V by 5 bases; bases with no gene match: 4. The CDR3 reads CASSPRTGGTGELFF. As DNA, the CDR3 is TGTGCCAGCAGTCCCCGGACAGGGGGCACCGGGGAGCTGTTTTTT.

In its sample, this clonotype was seen a few times. The chain links TRBV7-2 to TRBJ2-2; D might be TRBD1 or TRBD2, each matching 5 bases. Trimming cost V 4 bases and J 6 bases, with 15 bases left between them. The CDR3 has 15 residues. The germline gives CDR1 SGHTA, CDR2 FQGNSA. CDR3 sequence (DNA): TGTGCCAGCAGCTCCTCGACTGAGGGGCCCGGGGAGCTGTTTTTT. It is translated as CASSSSTEGPGELFF.

CDR3 sequence reads: CASSPSGDTGELFF. CDR3 bases: TGTGCCAGTTCACCATCAGGGGATACCGGGGAGCTGTTTTTT. The V call is TRBV28, the J call TRBJ2-2; D might be TRBD1 (6 bases). The V end lost 9 bases, the J end lost 5 bases, and 16 bases lay between the germline ends. Germline lookup yields CDR1 MDHEN and CDR2 SYDVKM. The CDR3 is made up of 14 amino acids. Complete variable domain (other parts from reference TRBV28 and TRBJ2-2): DVKVTQSSRYLVKRTGEKVFLECVQDMDHENMFWYRQDPGLGLRLIYFSYDVKMKEKGDIPEGYSVSREKKERFSLILESASTNQTSMYLCASSPSGDTGELFFGEGSRLTVL.

Remarks on this clonotype: This may be a read error, as it is one base from a much larger clone. The CDR3 end shows no conserved phenylalanine or tryptophan, and so a read error is likely. The gene calls are TRBV20-1 and TRBJ2-1; TRBD2 agrees at 11 bases. From germline, CDR1 is DFQATT and CDR2 SNEGSKA (reference sequence). After removal of 6 bases from V and 4 bases from J, the junction contained 2 bases not matched to a gene. CDR3 size: 13 residues. CDR3 sequence: CSALAGGYNEQFL. In DNA, the CDR3 is TGCAGTGCGTTAGCGGGAGGGTACAATGAGCAGTTCCTC.

At least ten counts were recorded for this clonotype. This rearrangement joins TRBV7-9 to TRBJ2-4; maybe TRBD1 (5 bases). The CDR3 covers 11 residues. V lost 2 bases, J lost 12 bases, and 8 bases lay in between. From germline, CDR1 is SEHNR and CDR2 FQNEAQ (reference sequence). As DNA, the CDR3 is TGTGCCAGCAGCTTACAGGGTCCTCAGTACTTC. Protein: CASSLQGPQYF.

The chain couples TRBV11-2 to TRBJ2-1; D remains ambiguous. V was trimmed by 1 base and J by 0 bases, leaving 10 bases between them. Germline V lookup: CDR1 SGHAT, CDR2 FQNNGV. This CDR3 is built from 16 residues. CDR3 protein: CASSLVGLSSYNEQFF. The CDR3 region has the DNA TGTGCCAGCAGCTTAGTAGGGTTGAGCTCCTACAATGAGCAGTTCTTC.

Many counts were recorded for this clonotype. The J gene is TRBJ2-1, the V gene TRBV12-3 or TRBV12-4; no clear D gene. This CDR3 region has 13 residues. V gave up 5 bases and J gave up 7 bases, with 12 bases separating them. The CDR3 spells CASSLTSFNEQFF. The CDR3 bases are TGTGCCAGCAGTCTAACAAGTTTTAATGAGCAGTTCTTC.